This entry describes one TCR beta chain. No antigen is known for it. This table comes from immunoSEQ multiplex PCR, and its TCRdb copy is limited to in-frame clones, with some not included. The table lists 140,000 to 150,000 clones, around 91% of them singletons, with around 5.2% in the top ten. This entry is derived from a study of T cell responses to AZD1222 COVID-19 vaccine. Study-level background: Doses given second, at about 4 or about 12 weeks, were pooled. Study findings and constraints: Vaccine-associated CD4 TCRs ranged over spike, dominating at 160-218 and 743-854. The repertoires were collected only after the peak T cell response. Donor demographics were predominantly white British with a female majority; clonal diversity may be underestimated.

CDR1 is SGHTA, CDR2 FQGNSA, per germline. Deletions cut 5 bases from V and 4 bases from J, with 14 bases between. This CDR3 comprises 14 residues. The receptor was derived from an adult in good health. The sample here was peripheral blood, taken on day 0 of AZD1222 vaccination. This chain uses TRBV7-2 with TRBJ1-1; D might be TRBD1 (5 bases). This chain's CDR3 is CASSPRGGSTEAFF. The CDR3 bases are TGTGCCAGCAGCCCCCGCGGGGGGAGCACTGAAGCTTTCTTT.